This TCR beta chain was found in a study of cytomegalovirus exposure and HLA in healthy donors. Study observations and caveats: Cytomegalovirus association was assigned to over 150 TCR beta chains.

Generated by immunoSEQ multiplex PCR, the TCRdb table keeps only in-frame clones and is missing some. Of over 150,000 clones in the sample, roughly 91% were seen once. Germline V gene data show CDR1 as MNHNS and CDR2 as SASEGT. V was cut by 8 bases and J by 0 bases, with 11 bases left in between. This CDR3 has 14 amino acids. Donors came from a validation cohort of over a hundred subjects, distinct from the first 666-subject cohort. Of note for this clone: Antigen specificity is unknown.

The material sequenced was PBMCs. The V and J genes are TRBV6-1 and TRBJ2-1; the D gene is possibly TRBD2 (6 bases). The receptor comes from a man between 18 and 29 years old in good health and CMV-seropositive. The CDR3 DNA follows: TGTGCCAGCGCGGGACCCACCTCCTACAATGAGCAGTTCTTC. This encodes CASAGPTSYNEQFF.